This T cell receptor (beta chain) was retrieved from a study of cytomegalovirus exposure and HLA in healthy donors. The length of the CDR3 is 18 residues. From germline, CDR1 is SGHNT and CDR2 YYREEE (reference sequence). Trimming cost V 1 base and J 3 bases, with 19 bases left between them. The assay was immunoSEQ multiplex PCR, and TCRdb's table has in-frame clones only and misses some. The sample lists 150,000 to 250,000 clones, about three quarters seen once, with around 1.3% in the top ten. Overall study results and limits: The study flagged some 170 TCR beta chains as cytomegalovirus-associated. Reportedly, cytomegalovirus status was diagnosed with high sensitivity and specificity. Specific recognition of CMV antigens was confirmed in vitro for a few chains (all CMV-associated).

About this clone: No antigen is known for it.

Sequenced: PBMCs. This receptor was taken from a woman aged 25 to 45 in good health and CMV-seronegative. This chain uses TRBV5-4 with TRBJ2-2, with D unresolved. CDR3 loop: CASSLSGAALPYTGELFF. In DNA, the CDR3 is TGTGCCAGCAGCTTGAGTGGTGCAGCGTTGCCTTACACCGGGGAGCTGTTTTTT.